Sequencing of this T cell receptor (beta chain) was carried out in a study of cytomegalovirus exposure and HLA in healthy donors. General study points: There were several of the most significant clusters that appeared linked to common viral pathogens in a later analysis. With DRB1 most and HLA-C fewest, TCR association rates differed between HLA loci in a later analysis.

Comment on this clone: As yet, its antigen is unknown.

The PCR contained 60 Vbeta and 13 Jbeta primers. Generated by immunoSEQ multiplex PCR, the TCRdb table keeps only in-frame clones and is missing some. This sample yields about 150,000 clones, of which 50% to 75% are seen a single time; 5.5% to 9% belongs to the top ten. The CDR3 runs 15 residues. V lost 5 bases, J lost 2 bases, and 5 bases stayed unmatched. The V gene's germline CDR1 is SGHRS and CDR2 YFSETQ. The chain has TRBV5-1 and TRBJ2-7, with 12 bases lining up with TRBD1. What was sequenced was PBMCs. The TCR was taken from a woman aged 60-70 years in good health and CMV-seropositive. DNA for the CDR3: TGCGCCAGCAGAGACGGGACAGGGGGCACCTACGAGCAGTACTTC. Its translation: CASRDGTGGTYEQYF.